This T cell receptor beta chain originates from a study of cytomegalovirus exposure and HLA in healthy donors. Primers: 60 Vbeta forward and 13 Jbeta reverse. TCRdb's copy holds only in-frame clones and misses some; the assay was immunoSEQ multiplex PCR. Of about 130,000 clones detected, under 85% appear once; the ten largest clones hold 1.5% to 2%. The V gene lost 3 bases and the J gene lost 4 bases, with 12 bases spanning the gap. This CDR3 contains 14 residues. CDR1 and CDR2 (germline): MNHEY, SMNVEV (reference sequence). This sequence joins TRBV27 and TRBJ1-1, with D tentatively TRBD1 (6 bases). The origin of this receptor is a boy under 18 in good health and CMV-seronegative. Sequencing was performed on PBMCs. DNA for the CDR3: TGTGCCAGCAGTTTTCAACAGGGAGTCACTGAAGCTTTCTTT. Translating gives CASSFQQGVTEAFF.